A single sample gave rise to the 10 T cell receptor beta chains below, sequenced in a study of shared clonotypes between healthy human individuals (dated by TCRdb to between 2020 and 2021). Libraries were constructed by the immunoSEQ multiplex PCR assay. TCRdb's version of the immuneACCESS table is confined to in-frame rearrangements and falls short of the full clone set. An unresolved V gene accounts for under half of the shortfall where checked; the remainder is of unknown origin. This sample is represented by some 2.4 million clones; under 95% of them were singletons. Approximately 0.36% of the sample lies in the top ten. The sample was naive CD4+ T cells from PBMCs. According to the study, the label for this sample's cell subset or site signals: CD45RA+ positively selected. Every receptor here comes from a man between 18 and 29 years old in good health. Some clones in this sample may be carry-over from other donors' samples.

V gene TRBV5-1 combines with J gene TRBJ2-5, with no clear D. The germline CDR1 and CDR2 sequences are SGHRS and YFSETQ. Deletions cut 4 bases from V and 0 bases from J, with 4 bases between. This CDR3 is built from 12 residues. As DNA, the CDR3 is TGCGCCAGCAGCCCCCACCAAGAGACCCAGTACTTC. Its translation is CASSPHQETQYF.

The chain uses TRBV10-2 and TRBJ2-5; TRBD2 agrees at 10 bases. V lost 6 bases to trimming and J lost 5 bases; unmatched junction nucleotides: 18. The V gene's germline CDR1 is WSHSY and CDR2 SAAADI. The CDR3 covers 18 residues. The CDR3 protein is CASRPLPSASGSGETQYF. The CDR3 region has the DNA TGCGCCAGCAGACCCCTCCCCTCGGCTAGCGGGAGTGGGGAGACCCAGTACTTC.

This chain uses TRBV6-1 with TRBJ1-2; the match to TRBD1 covers 8 bases. The CDR3 consists of 13 residues. V shed 10 bases, J shed 5 bases, and the junction held 9 bases outside the gene matches. Germline CDR1 reads MNHNS; CDR2 reads SASEGT. CDR3 protein: CATRFDRGYGYTF. The DNA of the CDR3 is TGTGCCACTCGATTCGACAGGGGATATGGCTACACCTTC.

The chain carries TRBV5-1 and TRBJ2-5, with D unclear. Between the trimmed V and J ends, which lost 0 bases and 2 bases, there was a span of 8 bases. This CDR3 comprises 14 residues. Germline V CDR1 and CDR2: SGHRS, YFSETQ. The CDR3 nucleotides read TGCGCCAGCAGCTTGGCGGCCATGCAAGAGACCCAGTACTTC. Translated: CASSLAAMQETQYF.

This chain connects TRBV19 to TRBJ2-7; TRBD1 is a possible D gene (6 bases). V lost 5 bases and J lost 0, with 17 bases in between. Per germline, CDR1 LNHDA and CDR2 SQIVND (reference sequence). CDR3 length equals 16 residues. The CDR3 here is CASSAGPTGISYEQYF. DNA of the CDR3: TGTGCCAGTAGTGCAGGCCCGACAGGAATCTCCTACGAGCAGTACTTC. The entire variable domain, with the rest obtained from reference TRBV19 and TRBJ2-7, is as follows: DGGITQSPKYLFRKEGQNVTLSCEQNLNHDAMYWYRQDPGQGLRLIYYSQIVNDFQKGDIAEGYSVSREKKESFPLTVTSAQKNPTAFYLCASSAGPTGISYEQYFGPGTRLTVT.

The sample holds a few counts of this clone. This CDR3 is CASSPAGQGFEKLFF. As DNA, the CDR3 is TGTGCCAGCAGCCCAGCGGGACAGGGGTTTGAAAAACTGTTTTTT. The rearrangement links TRBV7-9 to TRBJ1-4; 10 bases line up with TRBD1. The germline CDR1 and CDR2 sequences are SEHNR and FQNEAQ (reference sequence). The ends lost 5 bases at V and 7 bases at J; junction bases unmatched: 7. The CDR3 has 15 amino acids. The variable domain in full, completed from reference TRBV7-9 and TRBJ1-4, reads DTGVSQNPRHKITKRGQNVTFRCDPISEHNRLYWYRQTLGQGPEFLTYFQNEAQLEKSRLLSDRFSAERPKGSFSTLEIQRTEQGDSAMYLCASSPAGQGFEKLFFGSGTQLSVL.

V and J are TRBV6-1 and TRBJ2-5; TRBD1 matches at 8 bases. This CDR3 has 18 amino acids. V trimming: 2 bases; J trimming: 5 bases; junction bases outside the gene matches: 16. Germline CDR1 MNHNS, CDR2 SASEGT. CDR3 in DNA: TGTGCCAGCAGTGAAAACACCCGACAGGGGAGGCGAAGGGAGACCCAGTACTTC. Protein product: CASSENTRQGRRRETQYF.

This chain joins TRBV19 and TRBJ1-1; perhaps TRBD1 as D (6 bases). Per the germline V gene, CDR1 is LNHDA and CDR2 is SQIVND (reference sequence). The CDR3 consists of 14 residues. V was clipped by 10 bases and J by 7 bases, with 22 bases between them. The CDR3 nucleotides are TGTGCCACGTCGTCGGGGGCCCCTTTGAATGAAGCTTTCTTT. It encodes CATSSGAPLNEAFF. Drawing the rest from reference TRBV19 and TRBJ1-1, the complete variable domain is DGGITQSPKYLFRKEGQNVTLSCEQNLNHDAMYWYRQDPGQGLRLIYYSQIVNDFQKGDIAEGYSVSREKKESFPLTVTSAQKNPTAFYLCATSSGAPLNEAFFGQGTRLTVV.

This sequence joins TRBV28 and TRBJ1-5; D gene ambiguous. This CDR3 comprises 16 residues. Germline loops: CDR1 MDHEN, CDR2 SYDVKM. Trimming removed 5 bases at V and 4 bases at J, with 18 bases between. CDR3 coding DNA: TGTGCCAGCAGTGACCCCTTACCGAATTTGAATCAGCCCCAGCATTTT. Its translation: CASSDPLPNLNQPQHF.

V is TRBV5-4 and J is TRBJ1-2; D is unclear. CDR1 SGHNT and CDR2 YYREEE come from the germline V gene (reference sequence). The CDR3 contains 15 residues. The germline V and J ends were trimmed by 2 bases and 0 bases, with 11 bases remaining between them. CDR3 sequence: CASSLVRYSNYGYTF. For the CDR3, the DNA is TGTGCCAGCAGCTTAGTGCGGTACTCTAACTATGGCTACACCTTC.